The text below deals with one T cell receptor beta chain. Trimming took off 2 bases at V and 0 bases at J, with 13 bases between the two ends. This CDR3 contains 16 residues. Per germline, CDR1 MNHNS and CDR2 SASEGT. Profiling relied on immunoSEQ multiplex PCR, and the TCRdb table lists in-frame clones only, not all of them. The profile shows 120,000 to 150,000 clones, over 75% of them singletons. The data were taken from a study of blood T cell repertoires in COVID-19. V gene TRBV6-1 combines with J gene TRBJ1-2; the D gene is possibly TRBD1 (6 bases). This receptor was obtained from a man aged 45-65 years with acute or convalescent COVID-19. Sequencing used peripheral blood. CDR3 sequence: CASSEKGDTANYGYTF. CDR3 coding DNA: TGTGCCAGCAGTGAAAAGGGGGACACGGCTAACTATGGCTACACCTTC.